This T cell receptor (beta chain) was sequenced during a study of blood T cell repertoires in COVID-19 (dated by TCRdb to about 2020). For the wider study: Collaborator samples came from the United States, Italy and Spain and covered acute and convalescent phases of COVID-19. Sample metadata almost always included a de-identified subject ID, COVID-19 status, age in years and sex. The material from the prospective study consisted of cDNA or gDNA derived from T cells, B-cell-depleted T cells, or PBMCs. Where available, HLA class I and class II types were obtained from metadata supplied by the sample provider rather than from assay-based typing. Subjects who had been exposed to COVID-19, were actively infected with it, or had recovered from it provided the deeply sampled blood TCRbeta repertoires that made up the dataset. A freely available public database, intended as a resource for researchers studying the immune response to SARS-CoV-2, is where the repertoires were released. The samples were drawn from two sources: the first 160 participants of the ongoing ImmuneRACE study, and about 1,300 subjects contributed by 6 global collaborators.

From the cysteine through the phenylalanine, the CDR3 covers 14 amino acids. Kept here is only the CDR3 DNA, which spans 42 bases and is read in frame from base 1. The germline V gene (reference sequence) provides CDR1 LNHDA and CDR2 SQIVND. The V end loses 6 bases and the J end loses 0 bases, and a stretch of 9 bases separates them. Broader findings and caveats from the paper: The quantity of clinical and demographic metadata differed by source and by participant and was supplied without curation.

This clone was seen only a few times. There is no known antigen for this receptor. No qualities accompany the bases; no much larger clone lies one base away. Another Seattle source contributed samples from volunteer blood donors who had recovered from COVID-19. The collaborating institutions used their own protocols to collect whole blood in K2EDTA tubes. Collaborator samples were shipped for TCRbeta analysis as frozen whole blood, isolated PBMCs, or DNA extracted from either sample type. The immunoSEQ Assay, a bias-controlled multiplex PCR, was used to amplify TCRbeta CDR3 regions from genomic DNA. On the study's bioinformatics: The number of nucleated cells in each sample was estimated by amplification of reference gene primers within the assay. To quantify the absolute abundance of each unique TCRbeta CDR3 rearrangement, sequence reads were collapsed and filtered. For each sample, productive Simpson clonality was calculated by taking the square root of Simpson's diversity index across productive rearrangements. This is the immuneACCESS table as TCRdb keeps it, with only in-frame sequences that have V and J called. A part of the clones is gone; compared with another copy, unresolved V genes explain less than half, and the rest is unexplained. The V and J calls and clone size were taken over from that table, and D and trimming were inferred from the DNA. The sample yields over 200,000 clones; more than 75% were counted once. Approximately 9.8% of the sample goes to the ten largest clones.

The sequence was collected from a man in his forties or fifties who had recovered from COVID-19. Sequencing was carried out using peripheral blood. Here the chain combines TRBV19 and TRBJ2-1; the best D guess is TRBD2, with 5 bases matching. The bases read TGTGCCAGTAGGGAGGTCGGCTCCTACAATGAGCAGTTCTTC. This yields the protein CASREVGSYNEQFF.